Each of the 32 T cell receptor beta chains below was sequenced from the same sample in a study of beta chain features in type 1 diabetes. TCRB transcripts that were expressed got sequenced, as all of the isolated RNA had been reverse transcribed. TCRdb's table, derived via immunoSEQ multiplex PCR, lists solely in-frame clones and lacks some. The table has 240,000 or so clones, around 65% seen once. Material: naive CD4+ T cells from blood. These receptors originate from a man younger than 40 in good health.

The rearrangement joins TRBV7-2 to TRBJ2-3, with 8 positions matching TRBD2. The germline V gene has CDR1 SGHTA and CDR2 FQGNSA. With 3 bases clipped from V and 1 base from J, the junction kept 6 bases outside the gene matches. The CDR3 runs 16 residues. The CDR3 loop reads CASSFLAGTRTDTQYF. CDR3 nucleotides: TGTGCCAGCAGCTTTTTAGCGGGGACCCGCACAGATACGCAGTATTTT.

CDR3 DNA sequence: TGCAGCGTCATGGAAGGGTTCTCGTATGGCTACACCTTC. Translation gives CSVMEGFSYGYTF. This chain joins TRBV29-1 and TRBJ1-2; D unresolved. Per germline, CDR1 SQVTM and CDR2 ANQGSEA. CDR3 length: 13 amino acids. V lost 6 bases, J lost 5 bases, and 16 bases lay in between. Full variable domain (outside the CDR3, taken from reference TRBV29-1 and TRBJ1-2): SAVISQKPSRDICQRGTSLTIQCQVDSQVTMMFWYRQQPGQSLTLIATANQGSEATYESGFVIDKFPISRPNLTFSTLTVSNMSPEDSSIYLCSVMEGFSYGYTFGSGTRLTVV.

This clone was counted between two and nine times. The CDR3 here is CASSEWGQGDSRDEQYF. The CDR3 bases are TGTGCCAGCAGTGAATGGGGACAGGGGGACAGCAGGGACGAGCAGTACTTC. V is TRBV25-1 and J is TRBJ2-7; the match to TRBD1 covers 11 bases. The V gene end was trimmed by 1 base and the J gene end by 5 bases; junction bases not matched to a gene: 10. The CDR3 contains 17 residues. The germline V gene encodes CDR1 MGHDK and CDR2 SYGVNS.

In regard to this clone: Other DNA sequences of this sample code for an identical CDR3. The chain links TRBV29-1 to TRBJ2-7, with 7 positions matching TRBD1. The germline gives CDR1 SQVTM, CDR2 ANQGSEA. After removal of 4 bases from V and 1 base from J, the junction contained 1 base not matched to a gene. The CDR3 runs 12 residues. CDR3 amino acids: CSVGTGSYEQYF. The CDR3 DNA reads as TGCAGCGTTGGGACAGGATCCTACGAGCAGTACTTC.

The rearrangement links TRBV5-6 to TRBJ2-2, with D tentatively TRBD2 (6 bases). The V end lost 4 bases, the J end lost 7 bases, and 14 bases lay between the germline ends. Germline assignment: CDR1 SGHDT and CDR2 YYEEEE. The CDR3 is made up of 14 amino acids. DNA of the CDR3: TGTGCCAGCAGCCCAAGACTAGTCGGCGGGGAGCTGTTTTTT. This translates into CASSPRLVGGELFF.

The rearrangement joins TRBV25-1 to TRBJ2-5; TRBD1 matches 9 bases. Germline CDR1 MGHDK, CDR2 SYGVNS. J lost 5 bases, V lost 6 bases, and 10 bases had no gene match. The CDR3 has 15 amino acids. The CDR3 loop is CASRSDRGWWETQYF. The CDR3 DNA reads TGTGCCAGCAGGTCGGACAGGGGATGGTGGGAGACCCAGTACTTC.

V gene TRBV30 combines with J gene TRBJ2-1; D remains unclear. V dropped 0 bases and J dropped 3 bases, with 3 bases sitting between them. Germline values: CDR1 GTSNPN, CDR2 SVGIG (reference sequence). The CDR3 is made up of 12 amino acids. The CDR3 here is CAWSVIYNEQFF. CDR3 bases: TGTGCCTGGAGTGTAATCTACAATGAGCAGTTCTTC.

The V gene is TRBV29-1, the J gene TRBJ2-7, with TRBD1 as a possible D gene (6 bases). Germline V CDR1 and CDR2: SQVTM, ANQGSEA. V was shortened by 2 bases and J by 2 bases, with 10 bases between the two germline ends. The CDR3 length is 13 residues. CDR3 amino acids: CSVESGATYEQYF. For the CDR3, the DNA is TGCAGCGTTGAATCAGGGGCTACCTACGAGCAGTACTTC.

The J gene is TRBJ2-1, the V gene TRBV30; D is unresolved. V was cut by 0 bases and J by 9 bases, with 15 bases left in between. Germline V gene data show CDR1 as GTSNPN and CDR2 as SVGIG (reference sequence). CDR3 size: 14 residues. The chain's CDR3 is CAWSVGIRGGEQFF. CDR3 DNA: TGTGCCTGGAGTGTGGGGATCAGAGGTGGTGAGCAGTTCTTC.

The chain links TRBV4-2 to TRBJ2-6; possible D gene TRBD1, 5 bases. Trimming removed 0 bases at V and 0 bases at J, with 9 bases between. Germline CDR1 is LGHNA and CDR2 is YNFKEQ. The CDR3 contains 17 residues. In DNA, the CDR3 is TGTGCCAGCAGCCAAGATCAAGGGGACTCTGGGGCCAACGTCCTGACTTTC. Amino acids: CASSQDQGDSGANVLTF.

This chain connects TRBV11-2 to TRBJ2-1; D gene uncertain. This CDR3 spans 15 amino acids. Germline CDR1 is SGHAT and CDR2 is FQNNGV. Deletions cut 6 bases from V and 0 bases from J, with 12 bases between. CDR3 residues: CASRDRASSYNEQFF. The DNA for the CDR3 is TGTGCCAGCAGGGACCGGGCCAGCTCCTACAATGAGCAGTTCTTC. Filled out from reference TRBV11-2 and TRBJ2-1, the complete variable domain reads EAGVAQSPRYKIIEKRQSVAFWCNPISGHATLYWYQQILGQGPKLLIQFQNNGVVDDSQLPKDRFSAERLKGVDSTLKIQPAKLEDSAVYLCASRDRASSYNEQFFGPGTRLTVL.

V and J are TRBV29-1 and TRBJ2-4; 8 nucleotides agree with TRBD1. Germline V lookup: CDR1 SQVTM, CDR2 ANQGSEA. With V trimmed by 4 bases and J by 0 bases, 2 bases remained unmatched. The CDR3 is 14 residues long. This CDR3 reads CSVGDRLAKNIQYF. CDR3 nucleotide sequence: TGCAGCGTTGGGGACAGGCTAGCCAAAAACATTCAGTACTTC.

A few counts support this clone. The J gene is TRBJ2-1, the V gene TRBV14, with 12 bases matching TRBD2. Germline V lookup: CDR1 SGHDN, CDR2 FVKESK. This CDR3 contains 15 residues. V lost 4 bases, J lost 9 bases, and 7 bases stayed unmatched. The CDR3 loop is CASSLGLAGGVEQFF. The CDR3 coding sequence is TGTGCCAGCAGCCTCGGGCTAGCGGGAGGGGTTGAGCAGTTCTTC.

The CDR3 DNA reads as TGTGCCAGCAGCGTCGCTGGTGGGGCCAACGTCCTGACTTTC. Translation: CASSVAGGANVLTF. This sequence joins TRBV7-2 and TRBJ2-6; D is unresolved. V was cut by 5 bases and J by 3 bases, with 8 bases left in between. The CDR3 has 14 amino acids. Germline CDR1 and CDR2: SGHTA and FQGNSA.

Remarks on this clone: Additional DNA sequences in this sample encode the identical CDR3. The chain links TRBV13 to TRBJ2-5, with D unresolved. V lost 3 bases and J lost 5, with 4 bases in between. The CDR3 extends over 11 amino acids. Per germline, CDR1 PRHDT and CDR2 FYEKMQ (reference sequence). The CDR3 is CASSLEETQYF. The CDR3 coding sequence is TGTGCCAGCAGCTTGGAGGAGACCCAGTACTTC.

The J gene is TRBJ2-4, the V gene TRBV7-9, with D hard to call. The V gene's germline CDR1 is SEHNR and CDR2 FQNEAQ (reference sequence). The CDR3 extends over 12 amino acids. V was trimmed by 8 bases and J by 5 bases, leaving 10 bases between them. In DNA, the CDR3 is TGTGCCAGCGATCGGTCGCAAAACATTCAGTACTTC. It encodes CASDRSQNIQYF.

This clone appeared a few times. V is TRBV30 and J is TRBJ2-3, with a weak D call TRBD2 (5 bases). The germline V and J ends were trimmed by 3 bases and 7 bases, with 14 bases remaining between them. Germline CDR1 GTSNPN, CDR2 SVGIG (reference sequence). The CDR3 sequence is 13 residues long. The CDR3 spells CAWSASSQNTQYF. The CDR3 nucleotides are TGTGCCTGGAGCGCTAGCTCACAGAATACGCAGTATTTT. The full variable domain, completed using reference TRBV30 and TRBJ2-3, is SQTIHQWPATLVQPVGSPLSLECTVEGTSNPNLYWYRQAAGRGLQLLFYSVGIGQISSEVPQNLSASRPQDRQFILSSKKLLLSDSGFYLCAWSASSQNTQYFGPGTRLTVL.

This clone was seen only a few times. The J gene is TRBJ2-4, the V gene TRBV29-1; 9 nucleotides line up with TRBD1. V shed 7 bases and J 1 base; nucleotides not matched to a gene: 8. CDR1 is SQVTM and CDR2 is ANQGSEA in the germline V gene. This CDR3 contains 15 residues. CDR3 in DNA: TGCAGCGCCTACAGGGGGCAAGGCGCCAAAAACATTCAGTACTTC. Translated: CSAYRGQGAKNIQYF. The complete variable domain, with remaining parts taken from reference TRBV29-1 and TRBJ2-4, reads SAVISQKPSRDICQRGTSLTIQCQVDSQVTMMFWYRQQPGQSLTLIATANQGSEATYESGFVIDKFPISRPNLTFSTLTVSNMSPEDSSIYLCSAYRGQGAKNIQYFGAGTRLSVL.

J is TRBJ2-1 and V is TRBV29-1; 11 positions agree with TRBD2. With 4 bases clipped from V and 8 bases from J, the junction kept 10 bases outside the gene matches. The CDR3 contains 15 residues. Germline-derived CDR1 and CDR2 are SQVTM and ANQGSEA. In DNA, the CDR3 is TGCAGCGTTGTGTCTTTTAGCGGGAGGGTACATGAGCAGTTCTTC. Amino acids: CSVVSFSGRVHEQFF.

The genes are TRBV29-1 and TRBJ2-7; weak D call: TRBD2 (6 bases). CDR3 length: 14 amino acids. Germline V gene data show CDR1 as SQVTM and CDR2 as ANQGSEA. Trimming cost V 2 bases and J 9 bases, with 20 bases left between them. This CDR3 reads CSVETGGTPYLQYF. CDR3 sequence (DNA): TGCAGCGTTGAAACAGGCGGGACCCCCTACTTGCAGTACTTC.

This chain joins TRBV7-2 and TRBJ2-2; TRBD2 aligns across 9 bases. V trimming: 4 bases; J trimming: 7 bases; junction bases outside the gene matches: 10. The CDR3 covers 16 residues. Germline V gives CDR1 SGHTA, CDR2 FQGNSA. This CDR3 reads CASSSYSGGRGGELFF. The CDR3, as DNA: TGTGCCAGCAGCTCTTATAGCGGGGGCCGCGGCGGGGAGCTGTTTTTT.

The gene calls are TRBV7-8 and TRBJ2-2, with TRBD1 identical over 8 bases. Germline V gene lookup returns CDR1 SGHVS and CDR2 FQNEAQ. After removal of 6 bases from V and 5 bases from J, the junction contained 5 bases not matched to a gene. The CDR3 is made up of 14 amino acids. The CDR3 DNA reads as TGTGCCAGCAGTTGGACAGGGCGAACCGGGGAGCTGTTTTTT. Its translation: CASSWTGRTGELFF.

The chain combines TRBV29-1 with TRBJ2-5; 11 nucleotides match TRBD1. CDR3 length: 12 amino acids. Germline V gene sequence: CDR1 SQVTM, CDR2 ANQGSEA. Losses at the gene ends were 6 bases for V and 7 bases for J; bases not matched to a gene: 4. Here the CDR3 DNA reads TGCAGCGTGCGGGACAGGGGGTCGACCCAGTACTTC. Protein product: CSVRDRGSTQYF.

V gene TRBV2 combines with J gene TRBJ1-2; D is unresolved. Germline assignment: CDR1 SNHLY and CDR2 FYNNEI. This CDR3 has 12 residues. Between the trimmed V and J ends, which lost 6 bases and 6 bases, there was a span of 11 bases. Here the CDR3 DNA reads TGTGCCAGCAGCGAAAACAGTAATGGCTACACCTTC. It translates to CASSENSNGYTF.

J is TRBJ2-7 and V is TRBV5-1; 9 positions agree with TRBD1. The CDR3 has 15 amino acids. After removal of 3 bases from V and 4 bases from J, the junction contained 8 bases not matched to a gene. CDR1 is SGHRS, CDR2 YFSETQ, per germline. Here the CDR3 DNA reads TGCGCCAGCAGCTCTGGACCGGGACAGGGTTACGAGCAGTACTTC. Protein sequence: CASSSGPGQGYEQYF. The variable domain in full, with the rest retrieved from reference TRBV5-1 and TRBJ2-7, is KAGVTQTPRYLIKTRGQQVTLSCSPISGHRSVSWYQQTPGQGLQFLFEYFSETQRNKGNFPGRFSGRQFSNSRSEMNVSTLELGDSALYLCASSSGPGQGYEQYFGPGTRLTVT.

To note about this clone: The junction does not match germline at one end; this may be a read error. This sequence joins TRBV7-2 and TRBJ2-1, with 7 bases fitting TRBD2. Germline V gene lookup returns CDR1 SGHTA and CDR2 FQGNSA. The CDR3 consists of 14 residues. CDR3 protein: CASSLAEMGRGRLF. CDR3 in DNA: TGTGCCAGCAGCTTAGCGGAAATGGGGAGGGGTAGGCTCTTC.

This clone was found a few times. The chain employs TRBV7-9 and TRBJ2-5; D is possibly TRBD1 (6 bases). Trimming removed 5 bases at V and 0 bases at J, with 19 bases between. The germline CDR1 and CDR2 sequences are SEHNR and FQNEAQ (reference sequence). The CDR3 loop spans 17 amino acids. The CDR3, as DNA: TGTGCCAGCAGCCTCATCGGAACAGGGTCGTACCAAGAGACCCAGTACTTC. Amino acids: CASSLIGTGSYQETQYF.

The rearrangement joins TRBV30 to TRBJ2-5, with D possibly matching TRBD2 (5 bases). The CDR3 consists of 16 residues. CDR1 is GTSNPN, CDR2 SVGIG, per germline (reference sequence). The V and J ends lost 3 bases and 5 bases respectively, with 22 bases between them. The chain's CDR3 is CAWSAYRIRERETQYF. In DNA, the CDR3 is TGTGCCTGGAGCGCGTATCGGATTCGGGAACGGGAGACCCAGTACTTC.

The chain employs TRBV19 and TRBJ1-1; tentative D call: TRBD1 (5 bases). There are 14 residues in the CDR3. Deletions cut 3 bases from V and 1 base from J, with 9 bases between. Germline assignment: CDR1 LNHDA and CDR2 SQIVND (reference sequence). CDR3: CASSIQGANTEAFF. The CDR3 nucleotides are TGTGCCAGTAGTATTCAGGGCGCGAACACTGAAGCTTTCTTT.

The sample holds a few counts of this clone. V gene TRBV29-1 combines with J gene TRBJ2-5; the D gene is possibly TRBD2 (5 bases). The germline gives CDR1 SQVTM, CDR2 ANQGSEA. V lost 7 bases and J 3 bases, leaving 15 bases between the germline ends. The CDR3 extends over 13 amino acids. The CDR3 DNA sequence: TGCAGCGCAAAACGTTTACTAGAAGAGACCCAGTACTTC. This encodes CSAKRLLEETQYF.

This chain links TRBV30 with TRBJ1-1; the match to TRBD1 covers 7 bases. This CDR3 is built from 14 residues. V lost 4 bases, J lost 5 bases, and 10 bases stayed unmatched. CDR1 GTSNPN and CDR2 SVGIG come from the germline V gene (reference sequence). The CDR3 DNA is TGTGCCTGGACCTCGGACAGGTTCGGTACTGAAGCTTTCTTT. Translated, it gives CAWTSDRFGTEAFF.

CDR3 sequence: CASSLLDRTKAFF. The CDR3 DNA reads as TGTGCCAGCAGTTTATTGGACAGAACCAAGGCGTTCTTC. The chain uses TRBV28 and TRBJ2-1; perhaps TRBD1 as D (6 bases). CDR3 length equals 13 residues. The V end lost 1 base, the J end lost 15 bases, and 16 bases lay between the germline ends. Germline V CDR1 and CDR2: MDHEN, SYDVKM.